A single sample is the source of the 3 T cell receptor beta chains below, sequenced in a study of blood T cell repertoires in COVID-19 (dated by TCRdb to 2020 to 2021). Libraries came from the immunoSEQ multiplex PCR assay. TCRdb provides this immuneACCESS table in a form limited to in-frame rearrangements. Some clones are lacking; in checked studies, under half of them reflect an unresolved V gene, and why the rest are absent is not known. In all, the sample holds over 200,000 clones, and 87% of those were seen once. 10% to 12% of the sample comes from the top ten. The sample consisted of PBMCs or T cells enriched from blood (not recorded which). The receptor source for this set is a young man who had recovered from COVID-19.

The chain combines TRBV4-2 with TRBJ2-1, with 7 bases fitting TRBD1. The germline CDR1 and CDR2 sequences are LGHNA and YNFKEQ. J gave up 4 bases and V 1 base, and 4 bases lay outside the gene matches. CDR3 length equals 15 residues. CDR3 region: CASSQVKGAYNEQFF. For the CDR3, the DNA is TGTGCCAGCAGCCAAGTCAAGGGGGCATACAATGAGCAGTTCTTC.

This clone appeared a single time. The genes are TRBV10-3 and TRBJ1-2; D may be TRBD1 (6 bases). The germline gives CDR1 ENHRY, CDR2 SYGVKD. The V end was cut by 2 bases, the J end by 5 bases, with 9 bases between. This CDR3 has 13 amino acids. The CDR3 region has the DNA TGTGCCATCAGTGAGCAGGGGTCGTATGGCTACACCTTC. Amino acid sequence: CAISEQGSYGYTF.

This clone was counted a few times. The chain combines TRBV6-5 with TRBJ2-3, with unresolved D. V dropped 0 bases and J dropped 3 bases, with 13 bases sitting between them. The germline gives CDR1 MNHEY, CDR2 SVGAGI. The CDR3 extends over 16 amino acids. The chain's CDR3 is CASSYSRQLKTDTQYF. As DNA, the CDR3 is TGTGCCAGCAGTTACTCAAGACAACTGAAAACAGATACGCAGTATTTT.